This T cell receptor (beta chain) appears in the sequencing data of a study of blood T cell repertoires in COVID-19. Study at large: Some COVID-19 samples were acute and others convalescent; all came from the United States, Italy and Spain.

The sample holds a few counts of this clone. The authors' processing: Estimated nucleated cell counts came from reference gene primer amplification. Data came from immunoSEQ multiplex PCR; TCRdb stores just in-frame clones and leaves some out. That table furnishes V, J and clone size, whereas the DNA furnished D and trimming. The sample records approximately 38,000 clones, about four fifths being singletons. J was trimmed by 0 bases and V by 4 bases; bases with no gene match: 3. The CDR3 extends over 15 amino acids. CDR1 is SGHRS and CDR2 is YFSETQ in the germline V gene. Material for sequencing was peripheral blood. The V and J genes are TRBV5-1 and TRBJ2-3; TRBD1 matches at 9 bases. This sequence originates from a human donor with acute or convalescent COVID-19. The donor label of this sample is uncertain. DNA for the CDR3: TGCGCCAGCAGCGTACAGGGGGCTAGCACAGATACGCAGTATTTT. It codes for CASSVQGASTDTQYF.